The 27 T cell receptor beta chains presented below share a single source sample, sequenced in a study of Tregs in tolerant kidney transplant recipients. Generated by immunoSEQ multiplex PCR, the TCRdb table keeps only in-frame clones and is missing some. The repertoire holds hundreds of thousands of clones, with 80% to 85% as singletons. Sequencing was performed on CD4+ T cells from blood. The source is a human donor in good health.

The chain links TRBV18 to TRBJ1-2; maybe TRBD1 (6 bases). CDR3 length equals 12 residues. V was clipped by 0 bases and J by 11 bases, with 10 bases between them. Germline CDR1 reads KGHSH; CDR2 reads LQKENI. CDR3 in amino acids: CASSPPQGWYTF. DNA of the CDR3: TGTGCCAGCTCACCACCACAGGGTTGGTACACCTTC.

The genes are TRBV4-1 and TRBJ2-7, with TRBD2 matching over 8 bases. Germline CDR1 reads MGHRA; CDR2 reads YSYEKL. V was pared by 4 bases and J by 3 bases, with 5 bases of the junction left unmatched. The CDR3 length is 14 residues. The CDR3 is CASSLRTSNYEQYF. The CDR3 nucleotides are TGCGCCAGCAGCCTACGGACTAGCAACTACGAGCAGTACTTC.

The rearrangement uses TRBV5-6 and TRBJ2-7; TRBD1 agrees at 8 bases. CDR1 SGHDT and CDR2 YYEEEE come from the germline V gene. This CDR3 has 14 amino acids. Trimming cost V 3 bases and J 3 bases; bases outside gene matches: 5. CDR3 DNA: TGTGCCAGCAGCTCGCTGGACAGGGTCTACGAGCAGTACTTC. Its translation: CASSSLDRVYEQYF.

This chain links TRBV20-1 with TRBJ1-3, with no clear D. Germline loops: CDR1 DFQATT, CDR2 SNEGSKA (reference sequence). The germline V and J ends were trimmed by 6 bases and 5 bases, with 5 bases remaining between them. This CDR3 comprises 10 residues. Written as DNA, the CDR3 is TGCAGTGCAATTAGAAACACCATATATTTT. Its protein product is CSAIRNTIYF.

The chain links TRBV29-1 to TRBJ1-1, with TRBD1 as a possible D gene (5 bases). The CDR3 has 12 residues. CDR1 is SQVTM, CDR2 ANQGSEA, per germline. The V end was cut by 5 bases, the J end by 2 bases, with 9 bases between. Here the CDR3 reads CSVRRANTEAFF. In DNA form, the CDR3 reads TGCAGCGTTCGCAGGGCCAACACTGAAGCTTTCTTT.

This clone was observed once. The chain combines TRBV27 with TRBJ1-6; D unclear. Germline CDR1 is MNHEY and CDR2 is SMNVEV (reference sequence). Between the trimmed V and J ends, which lost 3 bases and 7 bases, there was a span of 10 bases. This CDR3 comprises 14 residues. DNA of the CDR3: TGTGCCAGCAGTTTTGGCCCCGGGAATTCACCCCTCCACTTT. Translated: CASSFGPGNSPLHF.

The chain uses TRBV15 and TRBJ1-2; weak D call: TRBD1 (5 bases). The CDR3 consists of 13 residues. The germline V gene encodes CDR1 LNHNV and CDR2 YYDKDF (reference sequence). V was shortened by 9 bases and J by 8 bases, with 19 bases between the two germline ends. The CDR3 DNA reads as TGTGCCACATCGATCAGGGCTCCCGGAGGCTACACCTTC. Encoded protein: CATSIRAPGGYTF.

In nucleotides, the CDR3 is TGTGCCTGGAGTGGGCAGGGGTCCGGGGCCTACGAGCAGTACTTC. It codes for CAWSGQGSGAYEQYF. The chain employs TRBV30 and TRBJ2-7; a possible D gene is TRBD1 (6 bases). The length of the CDR3 is 15 residues. V lost 1 base to trimming and J lost 2 bases, with 15 bases between them. CDR1 and CDR2 (germline): GTSNPN, SVGIG (reference sequence).

In regard to this clone: An end of the junction does not agree with germline; a read error may underlie this. This chain connects TRBV15 to TRBJ2-2, with 8 bases matching TRBD1. This CDR3 contains 16 residues. CDR1 is LNHNV and CDR2 is YYDKDF in the germline V gene (reference sequence). Here the CDR3 DNA reads TGTGCCACCAGCAGGGACAGGGCCCCGAAAACCGGGGAGCTGTTTTTT. Translating it yields CATSRDRAPKTGELFF.

This rearrangement joins TRBV10-3 to TRBJ2-7; D gene unclear. Germline V gene sequence: CDR1 ENHRY, CDR2 SYGVKD. The CDR3 runs to 14 residues. V was pared by 3 bases and J by 0 bases, with 9 bases between. The CDR3 reads CAISDFGLSYEQYF. DNA for the CDR3: TGTGCCATCAGTGATTTTGGTCTCTCCTACGAGCAGTACTTC.

The chain carries TRBV18 and TRBJ1-1; 8 positions agree with TRBD1. Germline CDR1 KGHSH, CDR2 LQKENI. This CDR3 has 13 residues. Losses at the gene ends were 6 bases for V and 5 bases for J; bases not matched to a gene: 5. The CDR3 DNA reads as TGTGCCAGCTCCCAGACAGGGGAGACTGAAGCTTTCTTT. It encodes CASSQTGETEAFF. Variable domain in full (rest from reference TRBV18 and TRBJ1-1): NAGVMQNPRHLVRRRGQEARLRCSPMKGHSHVYWYRQLPEEGLKFMVYLQKENIIDESGMPKERFSAEFPKEGPSILRIQQVVRGDSAAYFCASSQTGETEAFFGQGTRLTVV.

This clone was observed a single time. The rearrangement joins TRBV6-5 to TRBJ2-7, with D possibly matching TRBD2 (6 bases). The CDR3 totals 13 residues. CDR1 MNHEY and CDR2 SVGAGI come from the germline V gene. Trimming took off 7 bases at V and 3 bases at J, with 13 bases between the two ends. This CDR3 is CASTPTGVYEQYF. As DNA, the CDR3 is TGTGCCAGCACCCCGACGGGGGTCTACGAGCAGTACTTC.

This chain links TRBV12-5 with TRBJ2-5; D gene uncertain. The V end lost 0 bases, the J end lost 5 bases, and 4 bases lay between the germline ends. Germline V gene sequence: CDR1 LGHNT, CDR2 FRNRAP. This CDR3 contains 12 residues. CDR3 in DNA: TGTGCTAGTGGTTTGGTCCTTGAGACCCAGTACTTC. As protein: CASGLVLETQYF.

As concerns this clone: Other DNA sequences in the sample encode the same CDR3. J is TRBJ2-3 and V is TRBV2; TRBD2 might be the D (6 bases). The CDR3 has 13 amino acids. In germline, CDR1 is SNHLY, CDR2 FYNNEI. The V and J ends lost 7 bases and 0 bases respectively, with 8 bases between them. For the CDR3, the DNA is TGTGCCAGCACCGGGACTAGCACAGATACGCAGTATTTT. Its translation: CASTGTSTDTQYF.

This chain uses TRBV15 with TRBJ1-5; D unresolved. The V gene lost 0 bases and the J gene lost 5 bases, with 14 bases spanning the gap. The CDR3 has 16 residues. Per the germline V gene, CDR1 is LNHNV and CDR2 is YYDKDF (reference sequence). In DNA, the CDR3 is TGTGCCACCAGCAGAGATGGGCAGGCCCTTGATCAGCCCCAGCATTTT. It translates to CATSRDGQALDQPQHF.

V and J are TRBV6-1 and TRBJ1-4, with D possibly matching TRBD1 (5 bases). Trimming took 3 bases from V and 5 from J, leaving 10 bases between them. Germline V CDR1 and CDR2: MNHNS, SASEGT. The CDR3 runs to 14 residues. CDR3 sequence reads: CASSEGPRNEKLFF. The CDR3 DNA follows: TGTGCCAGCAGTGAGGGGCCGCGGAATGAAAAACTGTTTTTT.

The V gene is TRBV6-5, the J gene TRBJ2-7; no firm D call. Deletions cut 2 bases from V and 5 bases from J, with 16 bases between. The CDR3 runs to 15 residues. Germline V gene data show CDR1 as MNHEY and CDR2 as SVGAGI. CDR3 in amino acids: CASSYRAASFDEQYF. The CDR3 DNA sequence: TGTGCCAGCAGTTACCGGGCAGCCTCTTTTGACGAGCAGTACTTC.

This clone showed up just a few times. V is TRBV2 and J is TRBJ2-3; D not resolved. Germline V CDR1 and CDR2: SNHLY, FYNNEI. The V gene lost 6 bases and the J gene lost 1 base, with 14 bases spanning the gap. The CDR3 is 15 residues long. Here the CDR3 DNA reads TGTGCCAGCAGAGGAATCGGTTCTGGCACAGATACGCAGTATTTT. It specifies CASRGIGSGTDTQYF.

V usage is TRBV5-6 and J usage is TRBJ1-4; possible D gene TRBD1, 5 bases. CDR3 length: 15 amino acids. The V and J ends lost 4 bases and 7 bases respectively, with 17 bases between them. Per germline, CDR1 SGHDT and CDR2 YYEEEE. CDR3 protein: CASSLSSGGGEKLFF. The CDR3 nucleotides are TGTGCCAGCAGCCTAAGTTCGGGGGGAGGTGAAAAACTGTTTTTT.

This chain connects TRBV4-2 to TRBJ1-5; D perhaps matches TRBD1 (6 bases). Trimming took 0 bases from V and 3 from J, leaving 12 bases between them. The CDR3 spans 16 residues. Germline values: CDR1 LGHNA, CDR2 YNFKEQ. The CDR3 bases are TGTGCCAGCAGCCAAGACCCCACAGGGATCAATCAGCCCCAGCATTTT. Protein: CASSQDPTGINQPQHF.

This CDR3 is CASSPGRGLNYGYTF. CDR3 DNA sequence: TGTGCCAGCTCACCAGGTCGGGGGCTCAACTATGGCTACACCTTC. This chain connects TRBV18 to TRBJ1-2; a weak D match, TRBD1 (6 bases). This CDR3 is 15 amino acids long. With 2 bases removed from V and 2 bases from J, the gap between germline ends came to 12 bases. The V gene's germline CDR1 is KGHSH and CDR2 LQKENI.

The chain couples TRBV6-1 to TRBJ1-4, with a weak D call TRBD1 (5 bases). The ends were cut back, 1 base at V and 2 bases at J, with 23 bases in the middle. From germline, CDR1 is MNHNS and CDR2 SASEGT. The CDR3 covers 20 residues. The CDR3 sequence: CASSEVPVRRQGRTNEKLFF. The CDR3 DNA reads as TGTGCCAGCAGTGAAGTCCCGGTTAGGAGGCAGGGACGGACTAATGAAAAACTGTTTTTT.

The chain joins TRBV5-1 to TRBJ2-1, with D possibly being TRBD2 (6 bases). Germline CDR1 SGHRS, CDR2 YFSETQ. Trimming left V 5 bases short and J 6 bases short, with 15 bases between. CDR3 length equals 14 residues. The CDR3 nucleotides read TGCGCCAGCAGACCCCTGACTAGGGTCAATGAGCAGTTCTTC. This gives the protein CASRPLTRVNEQFF.

This chain uses TRBV18 with TRBJ2-1; TRBD1 is a possible D gene (6 bases). Deletions cut 3 bases from V and 6 bases from J, with 12 bases between. Germline V gene data show CDR1 as KGHSH and CDR2 as LQKENI. CDR3 length equals 14 residues. CDR3 sequence (DNA): TGTGCCAGCTCACCCTCGACAGGTAGCAATGAGCAGTTCTTC. Translation: CASSPSTGSNEQFF.

J is TRBJ1-1 and V is TRBV14, with 9 bases that match TRBD1. CDR1 SGHDN and CDR2 FVKESK come from the germline V gene. This CDR3 is 19 amino acids long. V lost 1 base to trimming and J lost 3 bases; unmatched junction nucleotides: 15. CDR3 in DNA: TGTGCCAGCAGCCAAGTTGTCCACAGGGGGCTTGGAGGGGACACTGAAGCTTTCTTT. The encoded protein is CASSQVVHRGLGGDTEAFF.

This chain joins TRBV5-6 and TRBJ2-7; 9 nucleotides match TRBD2. CDR1 is SGHDT and CDR2 is YYEEEE in the germline V gene. The CDR3 is made up of 16 amino acids. Unmatched junction bases numbered 13, after V lost 6 bases and J lost 3 bases. This CDR3 is CASIPGGAGGLYEQYF. The CDR3 DNA follows: TGTGCCAGCATCCCAGGGGGAGCGGGGGGCCTCTACGAGCAGTACTTC.

V and J are TRBV9 and TRBJ2-7; TRBD1 aligns across 8 bases. This CDR3 region has 13 residues. Germline assignment: CDR1 SGDLS and CDR2 YYNGEE. V trimming: 3 bases; J trimming: 5 bases; junction bases outside the gene matches: 4. The CDR3 DNA sequence: TGTGCCAGCAGCGCGACAGGGGCCCACGAGCAGTACTTC. Translated: CASSATGAHEQYF. Based on the CDR3 plus reference TRBV9 and TRBJ2-7, the full variable domain is DSGVTQTPKHLITATGQRVTLRCSPRSGDLSVYWYQQSLDQGLQFLIQYYNGEERAKGNILERFSAQQFPDLHSELNLSSLELGDSALYFCASSATGAHEQYFGPGTRLTVT.